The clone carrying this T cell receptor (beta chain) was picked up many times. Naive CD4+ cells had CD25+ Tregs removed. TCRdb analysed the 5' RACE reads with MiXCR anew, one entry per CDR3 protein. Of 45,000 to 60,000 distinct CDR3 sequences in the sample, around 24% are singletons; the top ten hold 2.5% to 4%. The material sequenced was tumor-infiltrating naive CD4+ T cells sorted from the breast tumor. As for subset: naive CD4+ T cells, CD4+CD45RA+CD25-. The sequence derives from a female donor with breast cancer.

The CDR3: CASSLGQGVLHEQFF. The CDR3 bases are TGCGCCAGCAGCTTGGGACAGGGGGTACTCCATGAGCAGTTCTTC. The rearrangement uses TRBV5-1 and TRBJ2-1, with 9 bases lining up with TRBD1. CDR1 is SGHRS and CDR2 is YFSETQ in the germline V gene. The ends lost 0 bases at V and 8 bases at J; junction bases unmatched: 6. CDR3 length equals 15 residues.